Listed below are T cell receptor beta chains from one sample, sequenced in a study of cytomegalovirus exposure and HLA in healthy donors. TCRdb's table, derived via immunoSEQ multiplex PCR, lists solely in-frame clones and lacks some. The table shows about 160,000 clones, with roughly 85% occurring only once. Sequenced material: PBMCs. These receptors all come from a woman under 40 in good health and CMV-seronegative. Both conserved end residues are part of each CDR3. A D gene is named only where the DNA matches it firmly. Clone size is shown for a subset of rows, as once, few, many or a class of expanded clone.

clone_size d_call j_call v_call cdr3_aa cdr3_nt
- - TRBJ2-1 TRBV10-3 CAISPQGPNEQFF TGTGCCATCAGCCCACAGGGTCCCAATGAGCAGTTCTTC
- - TRBJ2-3 TRBV5-5 CASSLDIVTNTDTQYF TGTGCCAGCAGCTTGGATATAGTGACAAACACAGATACGCAGTATTTT
- - TRBJ1-5 TRBV29-1 CSVGGGVNQPQHF TGCAGCGTTGGGGGCGGCGTCAATCAGCCCCAGCATTTT
- TRBD1 TRBJ1-5 TRBV9 CASSAGDRGVDGNQPQHF TGTGCCAGCAGCGCGGGGGACAGGGGGGTTGACGGTAATCAGCCCCAGCATTTT
once TRBD2 TRBJ2-7 TRBV9 CASSVGSGNYEQYF TGTGCCAGCAGCGTAGGTAGCGGGAACTACGAGCAGTACTTC
- - TRBJ2-7 TRBV5-4 CASSWGRGNEQYF TGTGCCAGCAGTTGGGGCAGGGGAAACGAGCAGTACTTC
- - TRBJ1-1 TRBV28 CASRAGANTEAFF TGTGCCAGCAGGGCGGGGGCGAACACTGAAGCTTTCTTT
- TRBD1 TRBJ2-2 TRBV19 CASSLLSGTGSGELFF TGTGCCAGTAGTCTCCTATCCGGGACAGGGTCCGGGGAGCTGTTTTTT
- - TRBJ2-1 TRBV10-1 CASSEWGINEQFF TGCGCCAGCAGTGAGTGGGGCATCAATGAGCAGTTCTTC
- - TRBJ2-2 TRBV6-6 CASTPTGELFF TGTGCCAGTACTCCGACCGGGGAGCTGTTTTTT
- TRBD2 TRBJ2-7 TRBV5-1 CASSRTSGGQEQYF TGCGCCAGCAGCAGGACTAGCGGGGGGCAAGAGCAGTACTTC
- - TRBJ2-7 TRBV5-1 CASSATGSEQYF TGCGCCAGCAGCGCGACAGGAAGCGAGCAGTACTTC
- TRBD2 TRBJ2-7 TRBV5-1 CASSMGGSYEQYF TGCGCCAGCAGTATGGGGGGGAGCTACGAGCAGTACTTC
- - TRBJ2-7 TRBV7-2 CASSLSRLRAGNYEQYF TGTGCCAGCAGCTTATCACGTTTGAGGGCCGGCAACTACGAGCAGTACTTC
- - TRBJ1-1 TRBV2 CASMYEVTEAFF TGTGCCAGCATGTATGAGGTCACTGAAGCTTTCTTT
- TRBD1 TRBJ2-3 TRBV5-8 CASSLAYTGTGNTDTQYF TGTGCCAGCAGCTTGGCATATACCGGGACAGGGAACACAGATACGCAGTATTTT
- TRBD1 TRBJ2-2 TRBV9 CASTERPPDRAGELFF TGTGCCAGCACCGAGCGGCCCCCCGACAGGGCCGGGGAGCTGTTTTTT
once - TRBJ1-3 TRBV29-1 CSVEDPREPLSGNTIYF TGCAGCGTTGAAGATCCCAGGGAACCCCTCTCTGGAAACACCATATATTTT
once - TRBJ1-1 TRBV5-1 CASSLLGPNTEAFF TGCGCCAGCAGCTTGTTGGGGCCGAATACTGAAGCTTTCTTT
once - TRBJ1-5 TRBV13 CASSSQGPGNQPQHF TGTGCCAGCAGCTCCCAGGGCCCCGGCAATCAGCCCCAGCATTTT
- TRBD2 TRBJ2-2 TRBV5-1 CASSPGLAGWNTGELFF TGCGCCAGCAGCCCGGGACTAGCGGGGTGGAACACCGGGGAGCTGTTTTTT
few - TRBJ1-3 TRBV13 CASSWPGESRNTIYF TGTGCCAGCAGCTGGCCAGGGGAATCGAGAAACACCATATATTTT
few TRBD1 TRBJ2-5 TRBV7-7 CASSLEGTGSREQYF TGTGCCAGCAGCTTAGAAGGGACAGGGAGTCGAGAGCAGTACTTC
- - TRBJ2-2 TRBV19 CASSISFRLSNLNTGELFF TGTGCCAGTAGTATTTCTTTCAGGCTCTCCAATCTAAACACCGGGGAGCTGTTTTTT
- - TRBJ2-6 TRBV28 CASNFRRGSGANVLTF TGTGCCAGCAACTTCAGGAGGGGTAGTGGGGCCAACGTCCTGACTTTC
few - TRBJ1-1 TRBV2 CASSLTMNTEAFF TGTGCCAGCAGTCTGACAATGAACACTGAAGCTTTCTTT
- - TRBJ1-2 TRBV2 CASTEGLFGNYGYTF TGTGCCAGCACCGAGGGCCTTTTCGGGAACTATGGCTACACCTTC
- TRBD2 TRBJ2-5 TRBV5-4 CASSPSGTSGRAQETQYF TGTGCCAGCAGCCCATCCGGGACTAGCGGGAGGGCCCAAGAGACCCAGTACTTC
- TRBD1 TRBJ2-3 TRBV7-2 CASSTAGTGGDTQYF TGTGCCAGCAGCACGGCGGGGACAGGGGGGGATACGCAGTATTTT
- - TRBJ1-2 TRBV19 CASSIGRQLAGGYTF TGTGCCAGTAGTATAGGAAGACAGCTCGCAGGGGGCTACACCTTC
- - TRBJ1-1 TRBV7-6 CASSLSQGLNTEAFF TGTGCCAGCAGCTTAAGTCAGGGCCTGAACACTGAAGCTTTCTTT
once - TRBJ2-5 TRBV11-3 CASSQGGVQETQYF TGTGCCAGCAGCCAGGGGGGAGTCCAAGAGACCCAGTACTTC
- - TRBJ2-5 TRBV10-1 CASGCREVQETQYF TGCGCCAGCGGGTGTCGGGAAGTCCAAGAGACCCAGTACTTC
- TRBD2 TRBJ2-7 TRBV28 CASSLGASGRWYF TGTGCCAGCAGTTTAGGTGCTAGCGGGAGGTGGTACTTC
- TRBD1 TRBJ2-1 TRBV27 CASSEWDRDLNEQFF TGTGCCAGCAGTGAATGGGACAGGGACTTAAATGAGCAGTTCTTC
- - TRBJ2-3 TRBV2 CASRAGSTDTQYF TGTGCCAGCAGGGCAGGTTCTACAGATACGCAGTATTTT
- TRBD2 TRBJ2-7 TRBV10-3 CAISDGGGQYF TGTGCCATCAGTGATGGGGGGGGGCAGTACTTC
- - TRBJ1-1 TRBV7-3 CASSLRQPIKMNTEAFF TGTGCCAGCAGCCTCCGACAGCCGATTAAAATGAACACTGAAGCTTTCTTT
- TRBD2 TRBJ2-7 TRBV27 CASSLVPRTGGYEQYF TGTGCCAGCAGTTTAGTCCCCCGGACGGGGGGCTACGAGCAGTACTTC
- TRBD1 TRBJ1-2 TRBV6-1 CASSVTGGANGYTF TGTGCCAGCAGTGTTACAGGGGGCGCGAATGGCTACACCTTC
- TRBD2 TRBJ2-1 TRBV5-1 CASSLSRYPATSAEDNEQFF TGCGCCAGCAGCTTAAGCCGTTACCCGGCGACTAGCGCGGAGGACAATGAGCAGTTCTTC
- TRBD1 TRBJ1-3 TRBV15 CATRRTGTGNTIYF TGTGCCACGCGCCGGACAGGGACTGGAAACACCATATATTTT
- - TRBJ1-5 TRBV2 CASSRWTANQPQHF TGTGCCAGCAGCCGATGGACAGCAAATCAGCCCCAGCATTTT
- TRBD2 TRBJ2-1 TRBV5-6 CASSLGTSSYNEQFF TGTGCCAGCAGCTTGGGGACTAGCTCCTACAATGAGCAGTTCTTC
- TRBD1 TRBJ1-5 TRBV2 CASSRPRTGRDQPQHF TGTGCCAGCAGTAGACCGCGGACAGGGCGTGATCAGCCCCAGCATTTT
- - TRBJ2-6 TRBV28 CASSSWGTPVPSGANVLTF TGTGCCAGCAGTTCCTGGGGGACTCCGGTCCCATCTGGGGCCAACGTCCTGACTTTC
- TRBD1 TRBJ1-1 TRBV18 CASSADRGQSIFQAFF TGTGCCAGCTCAGCCGACAGGGGACAGAGTATATTCCAAGCTTTCTTT
- TRBD1 TRBJ2-7 TRBV7-9 CASSLPGQGVYEQYF TGTGCCAGCAGCCTACCCGGACAGGGGGTCTACGAGCAGTACTTC
- - TRBJ1-5 TRBV18 CASSPSGRFNQPQHF TGTGCCAGCTCACCTTCTGGCAGATTCAATCAGCCCCAGCATTTT
few - TRBJ1-5 TRBV7-9 CASSSLGEGDQPQHF TGTGCCAGCAGCTCTCTAGGAGAGGGGGATCAGCCCCAGCATTTT